This T cell receptor beta chain was observed in a study of blood T cells in healthy people across ages. Next came a second PCR, run for about 6 to 11 cycles, which used a sample-barcoded 5' primer along with a J-beta primer mix. From the 5' RACE reads, TCRdb called clonotypes with MiXCR, one entry per CDR3 protein. The sample yields 650,000 to 700,000 distinct CDR3 sequences, about 30% seen once. Germline V gene lookup returns CDR1 SGHRS and CDR2 YFSETQ. The trim removed 3 bases at V and 8 bases at J, leaving 10 bases unmatched. The CDR3 loop spans 14 amino acids. The rearrangement links TRBV5-1 to TRBJ1-2; TRBD1 agrees at 7 bases. The sequence came from a woman over 75 in good health. Specimen: blood. CDR3 DNA sequence: TGCGCCAGCAGCTCCGGGACAGAGGTCGGGGGCTACACCTTC. It specifies CASSSGTEVGGYTF.